This T cell receptor beta chain was identified in a study of blood T cell repertoires in COVID-19. Across the study: Samples taken during acute and convalescent COVID-19 were collected in the United States, Italy and Spain. Sources were T cells, B-cell-depleted T cells, or PBMCs; the material itself was cDNA or gDNA.

In the source study's methods: Scientists estimated how many nucleated cells there were by amplifying reference gene primers. The protocol was immunoSEQ multiplex PCR, while the TCRdb copy is restricted to in-frame clones and leaves out a portion. Clonal size and the V and J genes are those of that table, whereas D and trimming came from the DNA. The sample shows some 210,000 clones, around nine tenths of them seen only once. Germline V CDR1 and CDR2: SGHRS, YFSETQ. The ends were cut back, 4 bases at V and 1 base at J, with 15 bases in the middle. The CDR3 length is 15 residues. The chain uses TRBV5-1 and TRBJ2-7; D is uncertain. This TCR was sampled from a woman in her 40s who had recovered from COVID-19. Sequencing input: peripheral blood. CDR3 DNA: TGCGCCAGCAGCCCCGATGTAGTGTCTTCCTACGAGCAGTACTTC. Translating it yields CASSPDVVSSYEQYF. Complete variable domain (other parts from reference TRBV5-1 and TRBJ2-7): KAGVTQTPRYLIKTRGQQVTLSCSPISGHRSVSWYQQTPGQGLQFLFEYFSETQRNKGNFPGRFSGRQFSNSRSEMNVSTLELGDSALYLCASSPDVVSSYEQYFGPGTRLTVT.